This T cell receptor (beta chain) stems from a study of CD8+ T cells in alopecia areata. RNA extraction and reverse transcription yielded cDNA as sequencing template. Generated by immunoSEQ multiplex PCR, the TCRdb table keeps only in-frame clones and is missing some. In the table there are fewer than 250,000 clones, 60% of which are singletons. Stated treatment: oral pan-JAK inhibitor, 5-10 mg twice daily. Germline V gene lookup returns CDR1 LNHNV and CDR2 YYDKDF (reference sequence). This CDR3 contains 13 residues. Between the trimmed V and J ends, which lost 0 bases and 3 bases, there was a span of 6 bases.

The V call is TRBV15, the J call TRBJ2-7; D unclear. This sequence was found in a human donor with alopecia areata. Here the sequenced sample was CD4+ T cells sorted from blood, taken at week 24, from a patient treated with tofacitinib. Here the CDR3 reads CATSRDVGYEQYF. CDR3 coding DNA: TGTGCCACCAGCAGAGATGTAGGCTACGAGCAGTACTTC. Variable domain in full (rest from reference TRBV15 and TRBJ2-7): DAMVIQNPRYQVTQFGKPVTLSCSQTLNHNVMYWYQQKSSQAPKLLFHYYDKDFNNEADTPDNFQSRRPNTSFCFLDIRSPGLGDTAMYLCATSRDVGYEQYFGPGTRLTVT.